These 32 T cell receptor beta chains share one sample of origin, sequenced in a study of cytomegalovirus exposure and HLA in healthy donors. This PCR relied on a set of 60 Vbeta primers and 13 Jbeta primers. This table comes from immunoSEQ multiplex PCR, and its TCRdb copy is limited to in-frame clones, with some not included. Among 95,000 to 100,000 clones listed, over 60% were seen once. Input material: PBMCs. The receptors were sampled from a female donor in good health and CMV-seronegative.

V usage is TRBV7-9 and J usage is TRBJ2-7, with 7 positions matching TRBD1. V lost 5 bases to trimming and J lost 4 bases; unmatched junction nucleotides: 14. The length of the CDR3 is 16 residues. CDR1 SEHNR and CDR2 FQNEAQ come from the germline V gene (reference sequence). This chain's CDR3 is CASSLLLGTENYEQYF. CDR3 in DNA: TGTGCCAGCAGCCTCTTGCTCGGGACAGAGAATTACGAGCAGTACTTC. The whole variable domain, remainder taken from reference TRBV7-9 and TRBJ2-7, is DTGVSQNPRHKITKRGQNVTFRCDPISEHNRLYWYRQTLGQGPEFLTYFQNEAQLEKSRLLSDRFSAERPKGSFSTLEIQRTEQGDSAMYLCASSLLLGTENYEQYFGPGTRLTVT.

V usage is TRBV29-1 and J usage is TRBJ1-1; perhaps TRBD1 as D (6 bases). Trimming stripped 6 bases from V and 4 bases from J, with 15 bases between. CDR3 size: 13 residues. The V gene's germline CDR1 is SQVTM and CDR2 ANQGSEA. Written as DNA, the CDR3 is TGCAGCGTCCAGGGGATCAGGGGCACTGAAGCTTTCTTT. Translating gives CSVQGIRGTEAFF.

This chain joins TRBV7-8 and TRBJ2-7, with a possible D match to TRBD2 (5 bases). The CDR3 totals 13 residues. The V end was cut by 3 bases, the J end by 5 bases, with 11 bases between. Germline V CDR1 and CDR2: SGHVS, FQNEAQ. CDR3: CASSFDGVNEQYF. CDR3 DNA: TGTGCCAGCAGCTTTGACGGGGTCAACGAGCAGTACTTC.

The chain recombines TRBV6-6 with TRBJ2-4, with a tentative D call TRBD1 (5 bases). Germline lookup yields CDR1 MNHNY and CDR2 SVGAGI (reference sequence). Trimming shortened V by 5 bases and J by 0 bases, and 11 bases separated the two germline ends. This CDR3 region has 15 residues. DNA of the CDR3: TGTGCCAGCAGTGGAGCCAGGGTAGCCAAAAACATTCAGTACTTC. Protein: CASSGARVAKNIQYF.

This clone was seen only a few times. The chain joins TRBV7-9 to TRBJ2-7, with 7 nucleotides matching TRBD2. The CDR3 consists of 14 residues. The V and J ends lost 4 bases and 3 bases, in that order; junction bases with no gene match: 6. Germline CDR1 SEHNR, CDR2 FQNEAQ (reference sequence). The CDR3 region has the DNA TGTGCCAGCAGCTCAGGACTAGATCTCTACGAGCAGTACTTC. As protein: CASSSGLDLYEQYF.

The DNA of the CDR3 is TGTGCCAGCAGCTTAGGAGCTAATGAGCAGTTCTTC. Amino acids: CASSLGANEQFF. The chain employs TRBV7-6 and TRBJ2-1, with D unclear. The CDR3 covers 12 residues. Germline V gene data show CDR1 as SGHVS and CDR2 as FNYEAQ. Trimming left V 1 base short and J 7 bases short, with 5 bases between.

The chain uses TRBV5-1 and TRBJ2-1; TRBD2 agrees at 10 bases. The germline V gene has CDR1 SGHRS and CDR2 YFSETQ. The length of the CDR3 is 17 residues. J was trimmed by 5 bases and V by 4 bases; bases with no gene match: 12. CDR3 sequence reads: CASSPPPLSGRDNEQFF. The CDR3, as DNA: TGCGCCAGCAGCCCCCCTCCGTTGAGCGGGAGGGACAATGAGCAGTTCTTC.

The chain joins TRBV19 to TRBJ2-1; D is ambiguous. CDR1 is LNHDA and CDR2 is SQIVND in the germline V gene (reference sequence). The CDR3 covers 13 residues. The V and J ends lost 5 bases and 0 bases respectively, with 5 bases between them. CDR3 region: CASSLRSYNEQFF. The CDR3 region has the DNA TGTGCCAGTAGTCTTCGCTCCTACAATGAGCAGTTCTTC.

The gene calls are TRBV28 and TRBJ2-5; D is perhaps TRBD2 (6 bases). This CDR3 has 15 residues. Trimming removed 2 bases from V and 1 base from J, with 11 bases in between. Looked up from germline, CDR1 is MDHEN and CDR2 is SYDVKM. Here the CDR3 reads CASSLTNGGQETQYF. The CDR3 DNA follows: TGTGCCAGCAGTTTAACCAACGGGGGCCAAGAGACCCAGTACTTC.

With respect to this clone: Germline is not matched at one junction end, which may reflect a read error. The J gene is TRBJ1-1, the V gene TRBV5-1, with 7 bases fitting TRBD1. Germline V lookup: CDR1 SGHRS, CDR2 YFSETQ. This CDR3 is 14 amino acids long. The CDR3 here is CASGLGQSNTEAFF. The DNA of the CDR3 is TGCGCCAGCGGCTTGGGACAGTCGAACACTGAAGCTTTCTTT.

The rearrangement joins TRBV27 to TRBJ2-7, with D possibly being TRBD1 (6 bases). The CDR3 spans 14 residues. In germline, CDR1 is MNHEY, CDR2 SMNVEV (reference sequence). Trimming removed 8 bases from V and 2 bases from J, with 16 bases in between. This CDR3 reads CASGFPGQTYEQYF. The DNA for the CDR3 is TGTGCCAGCGGCTTCCCGGGACAAACCTACGAGCAGTACTTC.

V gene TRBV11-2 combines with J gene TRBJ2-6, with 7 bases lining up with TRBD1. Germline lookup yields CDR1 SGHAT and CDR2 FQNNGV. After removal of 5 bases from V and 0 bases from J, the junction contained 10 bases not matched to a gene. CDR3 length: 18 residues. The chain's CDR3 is CASSPGQVRLSGANVLTF. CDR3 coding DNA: TGTGCCAGCAGCCCAGGACAGGTCCGCCTCTCTGGGGCCAACGTCCTGACTTTC.

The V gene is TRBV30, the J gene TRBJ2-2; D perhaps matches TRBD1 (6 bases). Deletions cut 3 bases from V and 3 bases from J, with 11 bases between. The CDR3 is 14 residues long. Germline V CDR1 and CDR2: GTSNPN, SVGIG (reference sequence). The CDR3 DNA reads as TGTGCCTGGAGCCAGGGGTTGGACACCGGGGAGCTGTTTTTT. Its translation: CAWSQGLDTGELFF. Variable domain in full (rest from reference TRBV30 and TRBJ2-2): SQTIHQWPATLVQPVGSPLSLECTVEGTSNPNLYWYRQAAGRGLQLLFYSVGIGQISSEVPQNLSASRPQDRQFILSSKKLLLSDSGFYLCAWSQGLDTGELFFGEGSRLTVL.

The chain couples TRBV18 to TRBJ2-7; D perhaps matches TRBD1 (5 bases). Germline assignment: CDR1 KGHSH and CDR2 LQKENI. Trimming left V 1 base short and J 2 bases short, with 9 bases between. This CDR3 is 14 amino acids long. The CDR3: CASSPQTATYEQYF. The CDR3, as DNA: TGTGCCAGCTCACCACAGACAGCGACCTACGAGCAGTACTTC.

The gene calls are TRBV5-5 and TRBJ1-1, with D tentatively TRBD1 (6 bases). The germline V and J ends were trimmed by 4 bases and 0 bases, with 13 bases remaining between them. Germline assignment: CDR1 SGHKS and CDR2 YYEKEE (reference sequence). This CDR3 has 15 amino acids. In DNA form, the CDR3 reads TGTGCCAGCAGCGGGGGGGGGCGGCTGAACACTGAAGCTTTCTTT. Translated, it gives CASSGGGRLNTEAFF.

As DNA, the CDR3 is TGCGCCAGCAGTCAAAGCGTGCGTCGAAGCGAGCAGTACTTC. Protein product: CASSQSVRRSEQYF. This chain links TRBV23-1 with TRBJ2-7; no definite D call. TRBV23-1 is labeled an ORF, and its function is uncertain. This CDR3 contains 14 residues. The germline V and J ends were trimmed by 2 bases and 6 bases, with 14 bases remaining between them.

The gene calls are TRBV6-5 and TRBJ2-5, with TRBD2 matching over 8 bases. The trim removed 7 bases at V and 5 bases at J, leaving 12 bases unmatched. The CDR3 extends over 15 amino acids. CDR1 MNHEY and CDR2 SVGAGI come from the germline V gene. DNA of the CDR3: TGTGCCAGCAATCAGAGGCGGGGGGTTGGGGAGACCCAGTACTTC. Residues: CASNQRRGVGETQYF.

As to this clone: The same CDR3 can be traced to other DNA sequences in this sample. This CDR3 is CASSPGQGNYEQYF. The DNA for the CDR3 is TGCGCCAGCAGCCCAGGACAGGGCAACTACGAGCAGTACTTC. The chain is built from TRBV5-1 and TRBJ2-7, with TRBD1 matching over 8 bases. The V gene end was trimmed by 4 bases and the J gene end by 3 bases; junction bases not matched to a gene: 6. Germline-derived CDR1 and CDR2 are SGHRS and YFSETQ. The CDR3 contains 14 residues.

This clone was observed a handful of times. DNA for the CDR3: TGTGCCAGCAGACTCACCCGTGGGGCGGGATTATACAATGAGCAGTTCTTC. Translation: CASRLTRGAGLYNEQFF. This sequence joins TRBV2 and TRBJ2-1; a weak D match, TRBD2 (6 bases). V shed 6 bases and J shed 4 bases, with 22 bases lying between them. CDR3 size: 17 residues. Germline V gene lookup returns CDR1 SNHLY and CDR2 FYNNEI.

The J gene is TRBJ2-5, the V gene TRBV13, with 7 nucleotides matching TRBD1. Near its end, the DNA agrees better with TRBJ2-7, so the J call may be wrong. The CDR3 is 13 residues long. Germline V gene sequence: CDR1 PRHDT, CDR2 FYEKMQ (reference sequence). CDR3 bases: TGTGCCAGCAGCCGGGGACAGACCTACGAGCAGTACTTC. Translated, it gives CASSRGQTYEQYF.

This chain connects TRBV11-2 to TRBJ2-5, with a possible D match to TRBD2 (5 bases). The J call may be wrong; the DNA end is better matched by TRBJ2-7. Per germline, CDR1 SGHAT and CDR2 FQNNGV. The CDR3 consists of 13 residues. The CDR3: CASSLELAYEQYF. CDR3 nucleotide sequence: TGTGCCAGCAGCTTAGAACTAGCCTACGAGCAGTACTTC.

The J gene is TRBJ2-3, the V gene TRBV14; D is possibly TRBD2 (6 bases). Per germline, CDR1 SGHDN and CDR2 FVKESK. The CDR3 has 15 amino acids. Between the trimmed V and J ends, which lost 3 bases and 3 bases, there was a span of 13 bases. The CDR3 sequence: CASSHGGSVTDTQYF. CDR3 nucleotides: TGTGCCAGCAGCCACGGGGGATCGGTGACAGATACGCAGTATTTT.

CDR3 residues: CASSLGLAVTDTQYF. CDR3 DNA sequence: TGTGCCAGCAGCTTAGGCCTAGCGGTAACAGATACGCAGTATTTT. This chain uses TRBV7-3 with TRBJ2-3, with 7 bases lining up with TRBD2. With V trimmed by 2 bases and J by 3 bases, 5 bases remained unmatched. The CDR3 extends over 15 amino acids. Germline V gene data show CDR1 as SGHTA and CDR2 as FQGTGA.

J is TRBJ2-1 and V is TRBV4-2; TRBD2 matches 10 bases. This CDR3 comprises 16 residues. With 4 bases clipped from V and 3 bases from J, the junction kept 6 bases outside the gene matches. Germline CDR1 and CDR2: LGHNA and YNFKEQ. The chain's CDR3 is CASSPLAGADYNEQFF. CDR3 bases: TGTGCCAGCAGCCCCCTAGCGGGAGCCGACTACAATGAGCAGTTCTTC.

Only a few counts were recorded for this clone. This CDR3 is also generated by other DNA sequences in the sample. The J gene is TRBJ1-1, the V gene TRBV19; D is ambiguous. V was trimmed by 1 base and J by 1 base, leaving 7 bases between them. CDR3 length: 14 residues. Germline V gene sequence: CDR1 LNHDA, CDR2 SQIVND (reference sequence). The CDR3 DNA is TGTGCCAGTAGTATAGGGCAGTCGAACACTGAAGCTTTCTTT. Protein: CASSIGQSNTEAFF.

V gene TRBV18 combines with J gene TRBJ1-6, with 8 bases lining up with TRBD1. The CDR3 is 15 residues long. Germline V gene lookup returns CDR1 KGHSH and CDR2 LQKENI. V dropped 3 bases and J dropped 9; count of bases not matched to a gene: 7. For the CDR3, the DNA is TGTGCCAGCTCACCGAACGGACAGGGTATTTCACCCCTCCACTTT. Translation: CASSPNGQGISPLHF.

CDR3 sequence reads: CASSEATGTVYGYTF. The CDR3 DNA reads TGTGCCAGCAGTGAAGCGACAGGGACAGTCTATGGCTACACCTTC. The genes are TRBV2 and TRBJ1-2, with 7 bases fitting TRBD1. CDR1 and CDR2 from the germline V gene are SNHLY and FYNNEI. Trimming cost V 0 bases and J 4 bases; bases outside gene matches: 5. The length of the CDR3 is 15 residues.

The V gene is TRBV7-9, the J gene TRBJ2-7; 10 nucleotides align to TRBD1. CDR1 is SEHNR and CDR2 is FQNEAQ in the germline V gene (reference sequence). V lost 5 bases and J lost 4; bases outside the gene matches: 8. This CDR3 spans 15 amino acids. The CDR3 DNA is TGTGCCAGCAGCAGCGACAGGGGGCTCCAGTACGAGCAGTACTTC. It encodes CASSSDRGLQYEQYF.

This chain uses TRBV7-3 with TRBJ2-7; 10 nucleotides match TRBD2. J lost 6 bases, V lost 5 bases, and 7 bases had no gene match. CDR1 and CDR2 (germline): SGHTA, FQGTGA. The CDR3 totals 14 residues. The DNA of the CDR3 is TGTGCCAGCAGCCACTCTAGCGGGAGCACCGAGCAGTACTTC. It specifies CASSHSSGSTEQYF.

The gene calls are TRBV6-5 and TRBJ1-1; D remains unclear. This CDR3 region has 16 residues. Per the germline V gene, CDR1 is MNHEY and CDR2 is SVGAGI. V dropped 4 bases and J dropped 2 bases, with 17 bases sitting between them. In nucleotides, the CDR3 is TGTGCCAGCAGTTCAGGTACGGGAATAGGTAACACTGAAGCTTTCTTT. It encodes CASSSGTGIGNTEAFF.

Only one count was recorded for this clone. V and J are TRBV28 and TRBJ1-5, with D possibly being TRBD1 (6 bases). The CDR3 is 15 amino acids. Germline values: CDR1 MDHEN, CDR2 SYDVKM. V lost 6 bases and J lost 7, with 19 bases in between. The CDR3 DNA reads TGTGCCAGCAGCTCCGGGGGGGGCGCGGAACAGCCCCAGCATTTT. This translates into CASSSGGGAEQPQHF.

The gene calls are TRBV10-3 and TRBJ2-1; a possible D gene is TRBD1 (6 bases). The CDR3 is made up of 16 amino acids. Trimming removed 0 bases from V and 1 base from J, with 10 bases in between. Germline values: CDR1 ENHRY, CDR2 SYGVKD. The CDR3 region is CAISESTGLSYNEQFF. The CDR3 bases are TGTGCCATCAGTGAGTCGACAGGTTTATCCTACAATGAGCAGTTCTTC.